This entry lists 7 T cell receptor beta chains sequenced from one sample in a study of blood T cell repertoires in COVID-19. Data came from immunoSEQ multiplex PCR; TCRdb stores just in-frame clones and leaves some out. The sample contains about 370,000 clones, roughly nine tenths of which appear only once. The sequenced sample was PBMCs or T cells enriched from blood (not recorded which). These receptors all stem from a man between 18 and 35 years old who had recovered from COVID-19.

This sequence joins TRBV21-1 and TRBJ2-1; the D segment call TRBD2 is taken from the table without a DNA check. TRBV21-1 is tagged as a pseudogene. The CDR3 totals 17 residues. CDR3 loop: CASSKALGLAGFHEQFF. CDR3 nucleotide sequence: TGTGCCAGCAGCAAAGCGCTAGGGCTAGCGGGTTTCCATGAGCAGTTCTTC.

This rearrangement joins TRBV28 to TRBJ2-5; D not certain. The V end was cut by 4 bases, the J end by 1 base, with 7 bases between. CDR3 length: 13 residues. Looked up from germline, CDR1 is MDHEN and CDR2 is SYDVKM. This CDR3 is CASSYPVQETQYF. Written as DNA, the CDR3 is TGTGCCAGCAGTTACCCAGTCCAAGAGACCCAGTACTTC.

This chain links TRBV10-3 with TRBJ1-3; D remains ambiguous. The CDR3 is 12 amino acids. The germline gives CDR1 ENHRY, CDR2 SYGVKD. The V and J ends lost 2 bases and 4 bases respectively, with 3 bases between them. CDR3 in amino acids: CAISEPGNTIYF. The CDR3 nucleotides read TGTGCCATCAGTGAGCCAGGAAACACCATATATTTT.

CDR3 sequence reads: CASTPGGSWREGLGEQYF. CDR3 DNA: TGTGCCAGCACTCCCGGAGGGAGCTGGCGGGAGGGCCTGGGCGAGCAGTACTTC. This chain uses TRBV28 with TRBJ2-7; 9 bases are shared with TRBD2. Losses at the gene ends were 7 bases for V and 6 bases for J; bases not matched to a gene: 22. Germline loops: CDR1 MDHEN, CDR2 SYDVKM. There are 18 residues in the CDR3. The full variable domain, completed using reference TRBV28 and TRBJ2-7, is DVKVTQSSRYLVKRTGEKVFLECVQDMDHENMFWYRQDPGLGLRLIYFSYDVKMKEKGDIPEGYSVSREKKERFSLILESASTNQTSMYLCASTPGGSWREGLGEQYFGPGTRLTVT.

V usage is TRBV9 and J usage is TRBJ1-3; D remains unclear. V gave up 4 bases and J gave up 1 base, with 9 bases separating them. Germline V gene sequence: CDR1 SGDLS, CDR2 YYNGEE. This CDR3 has 14 amino acids. The CDR3 DNA is TGTGCCAGCAGCCCACGACATTCTGGAAACACCATATATTTT. Encoded protein: CASSPRHSGNTIYF.

The rearrangement joins TRBV2 to TRBJ2-1; 8 nucleotides agree with TRBD1. The V gene's germline CDR1 is SNHLY and CDR2 FYNNEI. CDR3 length: 16 amino acids. V lost 10 bases to trimming and J lost 0 bases; unmatched junction nucleotides: 11. Here the CDR3 DNA reads TGTGCCACCGGTGGGACAGGTATTAGCTCCTACAATGAGCAGTTCTTC. It is translated as CATGGTGISSYNEQFF.

CDR3 DNA sequence: TGTGCCAGCAGCCAGGTGGGGACAGGGCTCTACGAGCAGTACTTC. Translated, it gives CASSQVGTGLYEQYF. J is TRBJ2-7 and V is TRBV4-2; 9 nucleotides align to TRBD1. CDR3 length: 15 amino acids. After removal of 3 bases from V and 3 bases from J, the junction contained 6 bases not matched to a gene. Germline lookup yields CDR1 LGHNA and CDR2 YNFKEQ.